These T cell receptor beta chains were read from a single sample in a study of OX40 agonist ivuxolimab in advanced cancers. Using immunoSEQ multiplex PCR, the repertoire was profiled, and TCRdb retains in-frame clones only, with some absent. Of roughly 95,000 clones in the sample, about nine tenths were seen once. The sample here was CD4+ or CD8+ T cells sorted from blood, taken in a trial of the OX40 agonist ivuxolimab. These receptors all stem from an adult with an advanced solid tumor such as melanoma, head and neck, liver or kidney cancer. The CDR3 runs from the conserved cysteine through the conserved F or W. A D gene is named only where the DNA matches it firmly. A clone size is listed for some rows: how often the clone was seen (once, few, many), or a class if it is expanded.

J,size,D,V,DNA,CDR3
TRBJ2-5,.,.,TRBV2,TGTGCCAGCAAAGAGGGAGCCCAAGAGACCCAGTACTTC,CASKEGAQETQYF
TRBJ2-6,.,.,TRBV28,TGTGCCAGCAGACAGTCCTCTGGGGCCAACGTCCTGACTTTC,CASRQSSGANVLTF
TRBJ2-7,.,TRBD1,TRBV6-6,TGTGCCAGCAGTTCGGGACAGGGTAACTACGAGCAGTACTTC,CASSSGQGNYEQYF
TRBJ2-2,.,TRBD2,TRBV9,TGTGCCAGCAGCGCGCCCCTGACTAGCGGGAGCTCGAACACCGGGGAGCTGTTTTTT,CASSAPLTSGSSNTGELFF
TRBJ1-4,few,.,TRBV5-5,TGTGCCAGCAGACAGGGACTAACTAATGAAAAACTGTTTTTT,CASRQGLTNEKLFF
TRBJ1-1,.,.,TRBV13,TGTGCCAGCAGCTTAAACCCGAACACTGAAGCTTTCTTT,CASSLNPNTEAFF
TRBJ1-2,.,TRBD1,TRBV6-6,TGTGCCAGCAGCCCCCGGGACAGATCCTATGGCTACACCTTC,CASSPRDRSYGYTF
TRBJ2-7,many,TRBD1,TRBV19,TGTGCCAGTAGCCGATCGTCGCGGGACAGGGGAGGATACGAGCAGTACTTC,CASSRSSRDRGGYEQYF
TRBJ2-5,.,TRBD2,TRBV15,TGTGCCACCAGCAGAGGATCACTAGCGGGAGAGACCCAGTACTTC,CATSRGSLAGETQYF
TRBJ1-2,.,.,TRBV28,TGTGCCAGCAGCGCAGACTTGGGCTACACCTTC,CASSADLGYTF
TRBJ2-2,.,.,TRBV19,TGTGCCAGTAGGATAGACACCGGGGAGCTGTTTTTT,CASRIDTGELFF
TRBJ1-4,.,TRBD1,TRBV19,TGTGCCAGTAATAGGGACAGGGGGCTTGCTAATGAAAAACTGTTTTTT,CASNRDRGLANEKLFF
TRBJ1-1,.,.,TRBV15,TGTGCCACCAGCAGAGTTGCCCTGAACACTGAAGCTTTCTTT,CATSRVALNTEAFF
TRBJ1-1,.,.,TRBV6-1,TGTGCCAGCAGGACCGGACAGATGAACACTGAAGCTTTCTTT,CASRTGQMNTEAFF
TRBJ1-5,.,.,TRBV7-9,TGTGCCAGCAGCTTCCCCCAGAATCAGCCCCAGCATTTT,CASSFPQNQPQHF
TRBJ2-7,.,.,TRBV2,TGTGCCAGCACGCGCCCTGGGGGGTCCTACGAGCAGTACTTC,CASTRPGGSYEQYF
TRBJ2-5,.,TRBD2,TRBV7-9,TGTGCCAGCAGCTTTAGCGGGGAGACCCAGTACTTC,CASSFSGETQYF
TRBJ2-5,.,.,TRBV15,TGTGCCACCAGCAGAGATCGAGAAGAGACCCAGTACTTC,CATSRDREETQYF
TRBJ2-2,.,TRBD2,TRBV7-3,TGTGCCAGCAGCTTACAGTATCCCGGGAGCGGGAGCACCGGGGAGCTGTTTTTT,CASSLQYPGSGSTGELFF
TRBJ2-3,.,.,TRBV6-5,TGTGCCAGCAGTTACTCGGTACTAGAAGGGGATACGCAGTATTTT,CASSYSVLEGDTQYF
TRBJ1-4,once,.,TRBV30,TGTGCCTGGAGTATGGGGGGCGTTGAAAAACTGTTTTTT,CAWSMGGVEKLFF
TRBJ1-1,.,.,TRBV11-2,TGTGCCAGCAGCTTAAATATGGGTTCAGACACTGAAGCTTTCTTT,CASSLNMGSDTEAFF
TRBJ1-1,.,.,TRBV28,TGTGCCAGCAGTTTACTGGGAACCGAAGCCGGGAACAATGAAGCTTTCTTT,CASSLLGTEAGNNEAFF
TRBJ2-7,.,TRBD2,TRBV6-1,TGTGCCAGCTTGCTAGCGGGAAACTACGAGCAGTACTTC,CASLLAGNYEQYF
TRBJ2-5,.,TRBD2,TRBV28,TGTGCCAGCAGACTAACTTCGGGAGGGGAGACCCAGTACTTC,CASRLTSGGETQYF
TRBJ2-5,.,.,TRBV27,TGTGCCAGCAGTTTATTTGCTAGTCACCCCGAGACCCAGTACTTC,CASSLFASHPETQYF
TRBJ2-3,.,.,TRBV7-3,TGTGCCAGCAGCTCCCGAAGGGGCCAGGTGATCACAGATACGCAGTATTTT,CASSSRRGQVITDTQYF
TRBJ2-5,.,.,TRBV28,TGTGCCAGCAGTTTACCGTATCAAGAGACCCAGTACTTC,CASSLPYQETQYF
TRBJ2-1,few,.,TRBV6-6,TGTGCCAGCAAACTAGGGGGGCACTACAATGAGCAGTTCTTC,CASKLGGHYNEQFF
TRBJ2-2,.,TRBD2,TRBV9,TGTGCCAGCAGCCTGACTATGAGCGGGAACACCGGGAAGCTGTTTTTT,CASSLTMSGNTGKLFF
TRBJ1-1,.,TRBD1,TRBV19,TGTGCCAGTAAGGGACAGGGGGGGGAGAACACTGAAGCTTTCTTT,CASKGQGGENTEAFF
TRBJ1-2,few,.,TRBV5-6,TGTGCCAGCAGCTTGGCTCCGGACAACTATGGCTACACCTTC,CASSLAPDNYGYTF
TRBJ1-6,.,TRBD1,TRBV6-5,TGTGCCAGCAGTTACTCTGGGACAGTGATAGACTCACCCCTCCACTTT,CASSYSGTVIDSPLHF
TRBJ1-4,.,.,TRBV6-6,TGTGCCAGCAGTTACCGTCAGGGCACTAATGAAAAACTGTTTTTT,CASSYRQGTNEKLFF
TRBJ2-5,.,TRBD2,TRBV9,TGTGCCAGCAGCGTAGGGTCTAGCGGGAGTAGGGAGACCCAGTACTTC,CASSVGSSGSRETQYF
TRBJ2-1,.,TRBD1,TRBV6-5,TGTGCCAGCAGTTTCACCGGGACAGGGTATCGGGAGCAGTTCTTC,CASSFTGTGYREQFF
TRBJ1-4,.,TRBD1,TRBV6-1,TGTGCCAGCACCCCACAGAGGGGGCTGAGTGAAAAACTGTTTTTT,CASTPQRGLSEKLFF
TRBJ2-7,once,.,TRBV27,TGTGCCAGCAGAAGGGAGCAGGTCGGTTACGAGCAGTACTTC,CASRREQVGYEQYF
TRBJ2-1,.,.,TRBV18,TGTGCCAGCTCACCACTGGGCTCCTACAATGAGCAGTTCTTC,CASSPLGSYNEQFF
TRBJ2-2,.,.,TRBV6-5,TGTGCCAGCAGTTTAACCGGGACAAGAGGGGAGCTGTTTTTT,CASSLTGTRGELFF
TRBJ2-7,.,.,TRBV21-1,TGTGCCAGCAGCAAAAAGCATCAGAAGGGACTGGGGGCTAGGAAGCAGTACTTC,CASSKKHQKGLGARKQYF
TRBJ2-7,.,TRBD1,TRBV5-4,TGTGCCAGCAGTTTAGGCCGGGACAGCTCCTACGAGCAGTACTTC,CASSLGRDSSYEQYF
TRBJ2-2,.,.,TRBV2,TGTGCCAGCAGCGGGCTTGATCGGTATGGCGGGGAGCTGTTTTTT,CASSGLDRYGGELFF
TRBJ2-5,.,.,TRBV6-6,TGTGCCAGCAGTAAGCAAGAGACCCAGTACTTC,CASSKQETQYF
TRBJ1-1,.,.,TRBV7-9,TGTGCCAGCAGCTTAAAGGGGCGGGGGCATACGAACACTGAAGCTTTCTTT,CASSLKGRGHTNTEAFF
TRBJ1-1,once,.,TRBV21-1,TGTGCCAGCAGAGGGACAGGGTATTCTGAAGCTTTCTTT,CASRGTGYSEAFF
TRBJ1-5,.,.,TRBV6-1,TGTGCCAGCAGAAAGGGGGATCAGCCCCAGCATTTT,CASRKGDQPQHF
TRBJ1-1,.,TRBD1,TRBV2,TGTGCCAGCAGTACCGGACAGGGGAGGCCTTTCTTT,CASSTGQGRPFF